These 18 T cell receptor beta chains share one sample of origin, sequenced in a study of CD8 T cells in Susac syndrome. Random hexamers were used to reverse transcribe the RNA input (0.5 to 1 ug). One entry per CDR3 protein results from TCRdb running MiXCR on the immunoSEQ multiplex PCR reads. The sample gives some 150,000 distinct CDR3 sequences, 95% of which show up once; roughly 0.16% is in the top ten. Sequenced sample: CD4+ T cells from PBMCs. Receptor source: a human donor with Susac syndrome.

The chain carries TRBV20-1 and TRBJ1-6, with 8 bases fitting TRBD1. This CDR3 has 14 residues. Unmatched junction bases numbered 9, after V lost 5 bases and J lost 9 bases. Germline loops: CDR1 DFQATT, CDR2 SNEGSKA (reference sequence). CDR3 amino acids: CSALVDRGVSPLHF. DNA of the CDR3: TGCAGTGCTCTAGTCGACAGGGGAGTTTCACCCCTCCACTTT.

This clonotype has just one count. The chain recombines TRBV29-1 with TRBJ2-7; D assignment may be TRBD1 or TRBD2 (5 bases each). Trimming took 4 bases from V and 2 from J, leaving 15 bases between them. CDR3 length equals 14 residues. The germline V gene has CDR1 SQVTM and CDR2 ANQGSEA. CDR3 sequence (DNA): TGCAGCGTTGTGGGGACCGTGGAGGCCTACGAGCAGTACTTC. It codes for CSVVGTVEAYEQYF.

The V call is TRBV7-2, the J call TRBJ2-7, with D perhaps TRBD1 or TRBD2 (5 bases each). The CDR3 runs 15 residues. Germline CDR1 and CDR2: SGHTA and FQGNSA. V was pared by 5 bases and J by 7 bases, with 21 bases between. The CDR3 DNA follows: TGTGCCAGCAGCCGGGATTGGGGCGCAGGTGGGGAGCAGTACTTC. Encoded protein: CASSRDWGAGGEQYF.

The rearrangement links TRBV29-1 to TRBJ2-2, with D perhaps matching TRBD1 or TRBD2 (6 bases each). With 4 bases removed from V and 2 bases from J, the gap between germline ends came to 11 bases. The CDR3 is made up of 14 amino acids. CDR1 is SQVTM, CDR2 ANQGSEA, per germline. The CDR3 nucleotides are TGCAGCGTTGGAACAGGGACTAACACCGGGGAGCTGTTTTTT. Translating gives CSVGTGTNTGELFF.

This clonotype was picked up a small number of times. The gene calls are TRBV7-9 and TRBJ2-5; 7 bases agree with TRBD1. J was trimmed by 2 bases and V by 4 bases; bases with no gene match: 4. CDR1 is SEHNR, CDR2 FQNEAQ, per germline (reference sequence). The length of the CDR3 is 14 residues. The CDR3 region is CASSSRTGQETQYF. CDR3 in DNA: TGTGCCAGCAGCTCCCGGACAGGTCAAGAGACCCAGTACTTC.

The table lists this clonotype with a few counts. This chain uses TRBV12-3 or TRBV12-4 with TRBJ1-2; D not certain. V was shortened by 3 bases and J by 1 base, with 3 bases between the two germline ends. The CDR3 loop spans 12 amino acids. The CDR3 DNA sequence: TGTGCCAGCAGTTTCAGTAACTATGGCTACACCTTC. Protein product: CASSFSNYGYTF.

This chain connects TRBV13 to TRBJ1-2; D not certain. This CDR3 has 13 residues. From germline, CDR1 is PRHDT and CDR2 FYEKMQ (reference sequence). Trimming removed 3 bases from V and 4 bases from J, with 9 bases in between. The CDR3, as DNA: TGTGCCAGCAGCTTTAACGGCCTCTATGGCTACACCTTC. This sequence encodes CASSFNGLYGYTF.

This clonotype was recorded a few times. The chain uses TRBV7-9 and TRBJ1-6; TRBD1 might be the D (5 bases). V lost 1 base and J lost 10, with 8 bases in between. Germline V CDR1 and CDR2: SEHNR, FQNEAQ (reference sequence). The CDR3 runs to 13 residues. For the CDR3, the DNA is TGTGCCAGCAGCTTAGTGGGGGACTCACCCCTCCACTTT. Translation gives CASSLVGDSPLHF. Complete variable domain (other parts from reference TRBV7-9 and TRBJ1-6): DTGVSQNPRHKITKRGQNVTFRCDPISEHNRLYWYRQTLGQGPEFLTYFQNEAQLEKSRLLSDRFSAERPKGSFSTLEIQRTEQGDSAMYLCASSLVGDSPLHFGNGTRLTVT.

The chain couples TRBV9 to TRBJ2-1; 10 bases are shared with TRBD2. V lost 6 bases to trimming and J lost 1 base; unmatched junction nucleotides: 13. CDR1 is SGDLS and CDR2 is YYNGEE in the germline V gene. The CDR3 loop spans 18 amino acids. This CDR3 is CASKGGASGGLSYNEQFF. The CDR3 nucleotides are TGTGCCAGCAAGGGAGGTGCTAGCGGGGGCCTATCCTACAATGAGCAGTTCTTC.

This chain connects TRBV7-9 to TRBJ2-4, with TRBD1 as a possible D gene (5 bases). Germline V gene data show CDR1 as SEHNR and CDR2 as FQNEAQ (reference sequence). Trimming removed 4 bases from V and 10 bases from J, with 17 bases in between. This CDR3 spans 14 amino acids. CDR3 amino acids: CASSSGKLAGIQYF. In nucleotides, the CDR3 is TGTGCCAGCAGCTCAGGGAAATTGGCCGGAATTCAGTACTTC.

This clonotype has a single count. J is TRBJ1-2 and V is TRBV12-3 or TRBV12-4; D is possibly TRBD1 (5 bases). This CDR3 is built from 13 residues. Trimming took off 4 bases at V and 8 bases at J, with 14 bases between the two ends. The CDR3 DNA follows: TGTGCCAGCAGTTCCCAGGGTAGGTACGGCTACACCTTC. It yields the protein CASSSQGRYGYTF.

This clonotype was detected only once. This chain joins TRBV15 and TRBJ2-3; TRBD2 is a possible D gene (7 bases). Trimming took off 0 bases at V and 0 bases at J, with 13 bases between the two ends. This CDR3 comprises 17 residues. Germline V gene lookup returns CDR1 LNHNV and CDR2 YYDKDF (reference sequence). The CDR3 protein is CATSRELGGASTDTQYF. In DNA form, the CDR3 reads TGTGCCACCAGCAGAGAACTAGGGGGGGCTAGCACAGATACGCAGTATTTT.

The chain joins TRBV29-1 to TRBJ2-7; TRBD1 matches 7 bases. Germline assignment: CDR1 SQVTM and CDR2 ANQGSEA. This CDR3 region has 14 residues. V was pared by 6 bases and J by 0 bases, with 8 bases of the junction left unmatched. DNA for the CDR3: TGCAGCGTACTAAAACAGGGGACCTCCTACGAGCAGTACTTC. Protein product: CSVLKQGTSYEQYF.

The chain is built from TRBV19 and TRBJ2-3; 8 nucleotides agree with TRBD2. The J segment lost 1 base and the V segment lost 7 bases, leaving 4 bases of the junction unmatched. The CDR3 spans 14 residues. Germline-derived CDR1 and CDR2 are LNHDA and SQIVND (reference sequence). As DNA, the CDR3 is TGTGCCAGTACCGCGACTAGCGGCACAGATACGCAGTATTTT. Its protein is CASTATSGTDTQYF.

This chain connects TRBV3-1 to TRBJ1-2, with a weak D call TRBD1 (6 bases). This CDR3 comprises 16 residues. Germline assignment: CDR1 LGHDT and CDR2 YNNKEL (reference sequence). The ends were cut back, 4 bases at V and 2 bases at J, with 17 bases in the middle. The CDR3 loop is CASSLEALQGNYGYTF. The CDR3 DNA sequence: TGTGCCAGCAGCCTGGAGGCTCTCCAGGGGAACTATGGCTACACCTTC.

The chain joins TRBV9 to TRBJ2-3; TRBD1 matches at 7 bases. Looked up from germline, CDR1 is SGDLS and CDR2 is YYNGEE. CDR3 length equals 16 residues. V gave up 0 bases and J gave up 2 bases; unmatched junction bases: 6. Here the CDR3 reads CASSVATGQITDTQYF. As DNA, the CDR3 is TGTGCCAGCAGCGTAGCTACGGGACAGATCACAGATACGCAGTATTTT.

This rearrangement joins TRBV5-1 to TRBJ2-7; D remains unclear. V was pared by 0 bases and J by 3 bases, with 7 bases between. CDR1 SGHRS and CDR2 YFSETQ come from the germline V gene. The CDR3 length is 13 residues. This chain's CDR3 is CASSLADNYEQYF. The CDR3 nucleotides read TGCGCCAGCAGCTTGGCAGACAACTACGAGCAGTACTTC.

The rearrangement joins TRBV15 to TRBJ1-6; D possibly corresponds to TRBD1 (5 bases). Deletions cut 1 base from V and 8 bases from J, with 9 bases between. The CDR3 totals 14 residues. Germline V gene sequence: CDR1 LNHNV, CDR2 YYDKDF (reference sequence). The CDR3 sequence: CATSRAGRDSPLHF. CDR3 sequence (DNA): TGTGCCACCAGCAGAGCAGGGAGAGATTCACCCCTCCACTTT.